A single sample is the source of the 29 T cell receptor beta chains below, sequenced in a study of cytomegalovirus exposure and HLA in healthy donors (dated by TCRdb to the late 2010s). Libraries came from the immunoSEQ multiplex PCR assay. The multiplex PCR relied on a mix of 60 forward primers for TCR Vbeta segments and 13 reverse primers for TCR Jbeta segments. TCRdb's version of the immuneACCESS table is confined to in-frame rearrangements and falls short of the full clone set. An unresolved V gene accounts for under half of the shortfall where checked; the remainder is of unknown origin. This sample holds about 140,000 clones; roughly two thirds were observed only once. Of the sample, roughly 1.8% is held by the ten largest clones. The sample taken for sequencing was PBMCs. The source of these receptors is a male donor in good health and CMV-seronegative.

The chain employs TRBV7-8 and TRBJ1-2; 7 bases fit TRBD1. V lost 5 bases and J lost 8; bases outside the gene matches: 11. In germline, CDR1 is SGHVS, CDR2 FQNEAQ. The CDR3 length is 14 residues. The CDR3 sequence is CASSQGTARAGYTF. For the CDR3, the DNA is TGTGCCAGCAGCCAGGGGACAGCCCGGGCGGGCTACACCTTC. Drawing the rest from reference TRBV7-8 and TRBJ1-2, the complete variable domain is GAGVSQSPRYKVAKRGQDVALRCDPISGHVSLFWYQQALGQGPEFLTYFQNEAQLDKSGLPSDRFFAERPEGSVSTLKIQRTQQEDSAVYLCASSQGTARAGYTFGSGTRLTVV.

This clone has only a few counts. V usage is TRBV6-4 and J usage is TRBJ2-1; 7 bases are a match to TRBD1. This CDR3 has 14 residues. Losses at the gene ends were 0 bases for V and 6 bases for J; bases not matched to a gene: 2. Per germline, CDR1 MRHNA and CDR2 SNTAGT. In nucleotides, the CDR3 is TGTGCCAGCAGTGACTCCACAGGGGTCAATGAGCAGTTCTTC. Residues: CASSDSTGVNEQFF.

This clone was observed a few times. The rearrangement uses TRBV5-6 and TRBJ2-6, with a weak D call TRBD1 (6 bases). Germline assignment: CDR1 SGHDT and CDR2 YYEEEE. With 0 bases removed from V and 2 bases from J, the gap between germline ends came to 15 bases. The CDR3 extends over 18 amino acids. The CDR3 is CASSLAWVQGTGANVLTF. The CDR3 region has the DNA TGTGCCAGCAGCTTGGCTTGGGTTCAGGGGACTGGGGCCAACGTCCTGACTTTC. Full variable domain (remainder filled in from reference TRBV5-6 and TRBJ2-6): DAGVTQSPTHLIKTRGQQVTLRCSPKSGHDTVSWYQQALGQGPQFIFQYYEEEERQRGNFPDRFSGHQFPNYSSELNVNALLLGDSALYLCASSLAWVQGTGANVLTFGAGSRLTVL.

The V gene is TRBV5-1, the J gene TRBJ2-3, with 7 bases lining up with TRBD2. This CDR3 comprises 15 residues. The germline CDR1 and CDR2 sequences are SGHRS and YFSETQ. The J segment lost 0 bases and the V segment lost 4 bases, leaving 5 bases of the junction unmatched. The DNA for the CDR3 is TGCGCCAGCAGCGGGGGGGTCTTAAGCACAGATACGCAGTATTTT. Translation: CASSGGVLSTDTQYF.

This clone was observed a handful of times. The chain links TRBV9 to TRBJ1-3; D remains ambiguous. CDR3 length equals 16 residues. The germline V and J ends were trimmed by 3 bases and 0 bases, with 13 bases remaining between them. Germline CDR1 is SGDLS and CDR2 is YYNGEE. CDR3 coding DNA: TGTGCCAGCAGCGGAGGCGGAACATACTCTGGAAACACCATATATTTT. Its protein product is CASSGGGTYSGNTIYF.

This chain joins TRBV4-1 and TRBJ1-2, with D unclear. The CDR3 covers 17 residues. Germline V gene sequence: CDR1 MGHRA, CDR2 YSYEKL. Trimming shortened V by 4 bases and J by 6 bases, and 24 bases separated the two germline ends. CDR3 loop: CASSRQISGSLRDGYTF. The CDR3 bases are TGCGCCAGCAGCCGCCAAATTTCGGGAAGCTTACGGGATGGCTACACCTTC.

The chain uses TRBV5-4 and TRBJ2-3, with a tentative D call TRBD1 (7 bases). The V end lost 1 base, the J end lost 8 bases, and 8 bases lay between the germline ends. There are 12 residues in the CDR3. Germline V gene lookup returns CDR1 SGHNT and CDR2 YYREEE (reference sequence). The CDR3 is CASSLQGGTQYF. The CDR3 DNA reads as TGTGCCAGCAGCTTGCAGGGGGGTACGCAGTATTTT. Full variable domain (rest looked up from reference TRBV5-4 and TRBJ2-3): ETGVTQSPTHLIKTRGQQVTLRCSSQSGHNTVSWYQQALGQGPQFIFQYYREEENGRGNFPPRFSGLQFPNYSSELNVNALELDDSALYLCASSLQGGTQYFGPGTRLTVL.

This chain links TRBV7-8 with TRBJ2-2, with D perhaps matching TRBD1 (5 bases). Trimming took off 2 bases at V and 3 bases at J, with 10 bases between the two ends. The CDR3 consists of 15 residues. Germline V gives CDR1 SGHVS, CDR2 FQNEAQ. In nucleotides, the CDR3 is TGTGCCAGCAGCTTACATGACAGAGACACCGGGGAGCTGTTTTTT. Protein sequence: CASSLHDRDTGELFF.

The rearrangement joins TRBV4-1 to TRBJ2-3; D possibly corresponds to TRBD2 (6 bases). This CDR3 spans 14 amino acids. Germline V CDR1 and CDR2: MGHRA, YSYEKL. The V and J ends lost 3 bases and 7 bases respectively, with 14 bases between them. The CDR3, as DNA: TGCGCCAGCAGCCAGGACCGGGACTCCTATACGCAGTATTTT. Translated: CASSQDRDSYTQYF.

The chain employs TRBV5-1 and TRBJ1-6, with 8 bases that match TRBD1. Germline CDR1 SGHRS, CDR2 YFSETQ. V dropped 0 bases and J dropped 15; count of bases not matched to a gene: 11. The CDR3 is 15 residues long. Here the CDR3 DNA reads TGCGCCAGCAGCTTGGCCTTGACAGGGGCCCACCACCTCCACTTT. Its translation is CASSLALTGAHHLHF.

In this sample, this clone turned up a few times. This sequence joins TRBV5-4 and TRBJ2-7, with 8 positions matching TRBD2. CDR3 length equals 15 residues. V gave up 0 bases and J gave up 3 bases; unmatched junction bases: 5. Germline V CDR1 and CDR2: SGHNT, YYREEE (reference sequence). The CDR3 DNA reads as TGTGCCAGCAGCTTGGCAGGCGGGGGGCTCTACGAGCAGTACTTC. Encoded protein: CASSLAGGGLYEQYF.

This chain links TRBV11-2 with TRBJ2-3, with TRBD1 as a possible D gene (5 bases). Between the trimmed V and J ends, which lost 2 bases and 0 bases, there was a span of 12 bases. The CDR3 contains 16 residues. In germline, CDR1 is SGHAT, CDR2 FQNNGV. CDR3 DNA sequence: TGTGCCAGCAGCTTATCCCACAGGCCTAGCACAGATACGCAGTATTTT. Translation gives CASSLSHRPSTDTQYF.

Written as DNA, the CDR3 is TGTGCCAGCACTCTCTCAGGGGAGCCCTACGAGCAGTACTTC. Its protein product is CASTLSGEPYEQYF. The rearrangement uses TRBV6-6 and TRBJ2-7; D is possibly TRBD1 (6 bases). The CDR3 sequence is 14 residues long. Germline V gene lookup returns CDR1 MNHNY and CDR2 SVGAGI (reference sequence). Trimming removed 7 bases at V and 2 bases at J, with 15 bases between.

The V and J genes are TRBV19 and TRBJ1-5; 10 bases line up with TRBD1. V lost 8 bases and J lost 6; bases outside the gene matches: 4. The germline V gene encodes CDR1 LNHDA and CDR2 SQIVND (reference sequence). The CDR3 totals 13 residues. CDR3 DNA sequence: TGTGCCAGTTGGACAGGGGGAGTTCAGCCCCAGCATTTT. It yields the protein CASWTGGVQPQHF.

A few counts support this clone. The chain carries TRBV7-2 and TRBJ1-2; D may be TRBD1 (6 bases). The CDR3 is 15 amino acids. Trimming shortened V by 3 bases and J by 2 bases, and 13 bases separated the two germline ends. Germline V gene sequence: CDR1 SGHTA, CDR2 FQGNSA. The DNA for the CDR3 is TGTGCCAGCAGCTTTTATGGACAGCTGAACTATGGCTACACCTTC. This sequence encodes CASSFYGQLNYGYTF.

Of note for this clone: Other DNA sequences in this specimen translate into the identical CDR3. The J gene is TRBJ2-2, the V gene TRBV5-1; D gene ambiguous. V was shortened by 0 bases and J by 2 bases, with 5 bases between the two germline ends. The CDR3 totals 14 residues. In germline, CDR1 is SGHRS, CDR2 YFSETQ. Written as DNA, the CDR3 is TGCGCCAGCAGCTTGGGTCCAAACACCGGGGAGCTGTTTTTT. It yields the protein CASSLGPNTGELFF.

The chain is built from TRBV10-1 and TRBJ2-2; 8 nucleotides align to TRBD1. This CDR3 contains 14 residues. The V gene end was trimmed by 6 bases and the J gene end by 5 bases; junction bases not matched to a gene: 5. Germline CDR1 WNHNN, CDR2 SYGVQD (reference sequence). In DNA form, the CDR3 reads TGCGCCAGCAGGAGGGGACAGGATACCGGGGAGCTGTTTTTT. Residues: CASRRGQDTGELFF.

V and J are TRBV6-1 and TRBJ1-1; 7 positions agree with TRBD1. The germline gives CDR1 MNHNS, CDR2 SASEGT. The CDR3 is 15 amino acids. The ends lost 8 bases at V and 5 bases at J; junction bases unmatched: 14. The CDR3: CASATQQGGKTEAFF. In DNA form, the CDR3 reads TGTGCCAGCGCAACCCAGCAGGGGGGTAAAACTGAAGCTTTCTTT.

This clone has a single count. V is TRBV7-9 and J is TRBJ1-2; 8 nucleotides match TRBD1. CDR1 SEHNR and CDR2 FQNEAQ come from the germline V gene (reference sequence). The CDR3 is 13 residues long. V was clipped by 5 bases and J by 6 bases; unmatched bases: 5. CDR3 nucleotide sequence: TGTGCCAGCAGCGCTCGACAGGGGCATGGCTACACCTTC. Amino acids: CASSARQGHGYTF.

The chain links TRBV27 to TRBJ2-7; D remains ambiguous. CDR1 MNHEY and CDR2 SMNVEV come from the germline V gene (reference sequence). The CDR3 has 16 residues. The V end was cut by 0 bases, the J end by 4 bases, with 16 bases between. In DNA, the CDR3 is TGTGCCAGCAGTTTATCCTTGGCATACGAGCGATACGAGCAGTACTTC. This gives the protein CASSLSLAYERYEQYF.

V usage is TRBV18 and J usage is TRBJ1-2, with TRBD1 identical over 10 bases. V shed 5 bases, J shed 3 bases, and the junction held 3 bases outside the gene matches. CDR1 KGHSH and CDR2 LQKENI come from the germline V gene. This CDR3 region has 14 residues. CDR3 nucleotide sequence: TGTGCCAGCTCAGGGACAGGGGAGTACTATGGCTACACCTTC. Protein: CASSGTGEYYGYTF.

The chain combines TRBV25-1 with TRBJ2-7; TRBD1 agrees at 8 bases. Germline V gene data show CDR1 as MGHDK and CDR2 as SYGVNS. The V gene end was trimmed by 3 bases and the J gene end by 3 bases; junction bases not matched to a gene: 1. This CDR3 has 13 amino acids. Here the CDR3 reads CASSDGQGYEQYF. Written as DNA, the CDR3 is TGTGCCAGCAGTGATGGACAGGGCTACGAGCAGTACTTC.

V is TRBV7-2 and J is TRBJ2-7; a possible D gene is TRBD1 (5 bases). V dropped 5 bases and J dropped 3 bases, with 20 bases sitting between them. Germline-derived CDR1 and CDR2 are SGHTA and FQGNSA. This CDR3 is built from 16 residues. The CDR3 nucleotides are TGTGCCAGCAGCCGTGGGGCACTCCCTGGCTTCTACGAGCAGTACTTC. This sequence encodes CASSRGALPGFYEQYF.

The gene calls are TRBV5-1 and TRBJ2-3, with D possibly matching TRBD2 (7 bases). The germline gives CDR1 SGHRS, CDR2 YFSETQ. CDR3 length: 14 amino acids. V dropped 4 bases and J dropped 2 bases, with 11 bases sitting between them. DNA of the CDR3: TGCGCCAGCAGCATTGGGGGGGCCACAGATACGCAGTATTTT. It encodes CASSIGGATDTQYF.

The chain recombines TRBV5-4 with TRBJ1-2, with D maybe TRBD1 (6 bases). Germline V gene sequence: CDR1 SGHNT, CDR2 YYREEE (reference sequence). The V gene lost 4 bases and the J gene lost 4 bases, with 17 bases spanning the gap. The CDR3 extends over 15 amino acids. The CDR3 spells CASSPSGGAVYGYTF. The CDR3 coding sequence is TGTGCCAGCAGCCCGTCGGGGGGGGCGGTCTATGGCTACACCTTC.

CDR3 loop: CASSLDGGSTDTQYF. The CDR3 nucleotides read TGTGCCAGCAGCTTAGACGGCGGAAGCACAGATACGCAGTATTTT. The chain employs TRBV7-2 and TRBJ2-3; D call uncertain. Trimming took 1 base from V and 0 from J, leaving 8 bases between them. CDR1 is SGHTA, CDR2 FQGNSA, per germline. The CDR3 extends over 15 amino acids. Supplemented by reference TRBV7-2 and TRBJ2-3, the full variable domain reads GAGVSQSPSNKVTEKGKDVELRCDPISGHTALYWYRQSLGQGLEFLIYFQGNSAPDKSGLPSDRFSAERTGGSVSTLTIQRTQQEDSAVYLCASSLDGGSTDTQYFGPGTRLTVL.

The J gene is TRBJ2-2, the V gene TRBV5-1, with D uncertain. Trimming removed 0 bases from V and 2 bases from J, with 11 bases in between. CDR3 length: 16 amino acids. The V gene's germline CDR1 is SGHRS and CDR2 YFSETQ. CDR3 bases: TGCGCCAGCAGCTTGGGGGCCAGGCTAAACACCGGGGAGCTGTTTTTT. Protein sequence: CASSLGARLNTGELFF.

There are a few counts of this clone. V gene TRBV11-2 combines with J gene TRBJ2-2, with 7 bases aligning to TRBD2. Germline V gives CDR1 SGHAT, CDR2 FQNNGV. Trimming cost V 1 base and J 5 bases; bases outside gene matches: 7. The CDR3 runs 16 residues. CDR3 amino acids: CASSLVTGGRTGELFF. DNA of the CDR3: TGTGCCAGCAGCTTAGTGACGGGGGGACGGACCGGGGAGCTGTTTTTT.

The genes are TRBV19 and TRBJ1-3, with no clear D. Trimming removed 3 bases at V and 4 bases at J, with 22 bases between. Germline CDR1 reads LNHDA; CDR2 reads SQIVND (reference sequence). The CDR3 has 18 amino acids. CDR3 coding DNA: TGTGCCAGTAGTATTCGGAACTTTGGTAGCCAAGCGGGAAACACCATATATTTT. Translated: CASSIRNFGSQAGNTIYF.